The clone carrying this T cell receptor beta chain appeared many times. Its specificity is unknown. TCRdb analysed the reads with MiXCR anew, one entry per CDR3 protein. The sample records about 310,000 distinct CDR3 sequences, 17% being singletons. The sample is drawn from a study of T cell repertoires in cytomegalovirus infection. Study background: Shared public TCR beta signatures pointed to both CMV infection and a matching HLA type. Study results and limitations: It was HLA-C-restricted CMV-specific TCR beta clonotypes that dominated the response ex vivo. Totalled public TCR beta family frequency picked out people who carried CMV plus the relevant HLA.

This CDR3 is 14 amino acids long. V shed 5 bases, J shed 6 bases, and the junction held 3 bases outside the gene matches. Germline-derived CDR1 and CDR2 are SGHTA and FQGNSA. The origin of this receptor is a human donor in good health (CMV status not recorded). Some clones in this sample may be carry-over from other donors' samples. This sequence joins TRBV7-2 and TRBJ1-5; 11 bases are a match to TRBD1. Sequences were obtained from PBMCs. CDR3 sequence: CASSGDRGTQPQHF. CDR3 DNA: TGTGCCAGCAGCGGGGACAGGGGGACTCAGCCCCAGCATTTT.